This TCR beta chain was sequenced in a study of T-cell memory formation after mild COVID-19 (dated by TCRdb to about 2021). Some background on the complete study: TCR sequence clusters from the two donors were found to be largely donor specific. Longitudinal TCRalpha and TCRbeta repertoire sequencing tracked T-cell clones expanding and contracting after mild COVID-19 in two donors. The cohort comprised two young, previously healthy adult volunteers, one female and one male. General conclusions and limits of the study: Clones contracting from day 15 to 85 had balanced CD4/CD8 phenotypes, while a second wave expanding from day 15 to 37 was biased towards CD4+. Contracting CD4+ clones turned up mainly in the CM and EM memory subsets, whereas EMRA was where CD8+ clones were enriched. Whether the second-wave clones peaking on day 37 were SARS-CoV-2 specific was not confirmed. The detection of some responding clones in pre-infection memory suggests that pre-existing cross-reactive memory T cells joined the SARS-CoV-2 response. The study included only a couple of mild cases, and larger cohorts that include severe cases with pre-infection samples were judged to be necessary.

TCRdb shows the sequencer as Illumina NovaSeq 6000. Using 5'RACE with constant-segment primers, TCRalpha and TCRbeta cDNA libraries were constructed, with sample barcodes and unique molecular identifiers added in the process. Trizol reagent was used to extract RNA from every sample. Amplification of the libraries took two PCR steps, and the second step added a second sample barcode plus Illumina TruSeq adapters. Sequencing of the libraries was done on an Illumina NovaSeq, producing 2 x 150 bp paired-end reads. Turning to the authors' computational methods: Reads were demultiplexed and collapsed into UMI-guided consensus sequences with migec v1.2.7. Using mixcr v2.1.11, UMI consensuses were aligned to TRA and TRB V and J templates and then assembled into clonotypes. Clonotypes were classified as expanded or contracted when called significant by both edgeR and NoisET, with noise models trained on biological replicates. For edgeR calls, a false discovery rate-adjusted p below 0.01 and a log2 fold-change threshold of 1 were applied. As an exploratory analysis of dynamics, max-normalized trajectories of the 1000 most abundant clonotypes were examined with PCA combined with hierarchical clustering. Each responding clone was given a CD4 or CD8 phenotype based on the CD4+ and CD8+ repertoires, which had been sequenced separately. Starting from the raw public reads, TCRdb applied fastp trimming at Q25, assembled clones with MiXCR and retained in-frame beta chains. Entries that share a CDR3 protein sequence are merged under the most common genes and DNA. The V and J calls, along with clone size, are taken from TCRdb and not from the paper's own processing. The sample table lists hundreds of thousands of distinct CDR3 sequences, roughly 25% of them with a count of one. The ten biggest clones cover roughly an eighth of the sample.

PBMCs were isolated by Ficoll-Paque density gradient centrifugation. The CDR3 covers 18 residues, taking in both the cysteine and the phenylalanine. Left in the record is the CDR3 DNA by itself, 54 bases read in frame from the first base. V is trimmed back by 3 bases and J by 1 base, and the junction contains 12 bases that no gene match accounts for. The germline V gene encodes CDR1 SGHKS and CDR2 YYEKEE (reference sequence). On this clonotype: Its antigen is currently not known. Base qualities are missing; no much larger clone stands one base away.

Sequencing input: PBMCs or a T cell subset sorted from them (not recorded which). This TCR was recovered from an adult woman who had mild COVID-19 (a few samples of this study predate the infection). The sample titles of this study are shuffled in the database, so cell type and time point are left out; the donor was told from shared clones. The chain joins TRBV5-5 to TRBJ2-2; TRBD2 lines up with 7 middle nucleotides. In nucleotides, the sequence is TGTGCCAGCAGCTCGTCATCCAGGAGCGGGGTGAACACCGGGGAGCTGTTTTTT. This codes for CASSSSSRSGVNTGELFF. Reference TRBV5-5 and TRBJ2-2 genes cover what lies past the CDR3, so the full variable domain is DAGVTQSPTHLIKTRGQQVTLRCSPISGHKSVSWYQQVLGQGPQFIFQYYEKEERGRGNFPDRFSARQFPNYSSELNVNALLLGDSALYLCASSSSSRSGVNTGELFFGEGSRLTVL.